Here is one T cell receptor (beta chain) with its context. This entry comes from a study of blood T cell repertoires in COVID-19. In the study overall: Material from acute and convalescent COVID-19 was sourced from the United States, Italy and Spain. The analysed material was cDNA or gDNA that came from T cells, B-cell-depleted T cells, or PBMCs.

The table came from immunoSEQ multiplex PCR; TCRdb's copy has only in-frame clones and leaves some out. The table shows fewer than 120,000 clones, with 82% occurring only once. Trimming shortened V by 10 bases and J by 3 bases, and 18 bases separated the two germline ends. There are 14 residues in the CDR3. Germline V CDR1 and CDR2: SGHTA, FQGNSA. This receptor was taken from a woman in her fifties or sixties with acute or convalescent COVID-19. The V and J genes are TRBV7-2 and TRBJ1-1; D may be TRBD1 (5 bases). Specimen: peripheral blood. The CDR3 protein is CATLGTGGYTEAFF. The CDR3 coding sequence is TGTGCCACCCTGGGGACGGGGGGATACACTGAAGCTTTCTTT.